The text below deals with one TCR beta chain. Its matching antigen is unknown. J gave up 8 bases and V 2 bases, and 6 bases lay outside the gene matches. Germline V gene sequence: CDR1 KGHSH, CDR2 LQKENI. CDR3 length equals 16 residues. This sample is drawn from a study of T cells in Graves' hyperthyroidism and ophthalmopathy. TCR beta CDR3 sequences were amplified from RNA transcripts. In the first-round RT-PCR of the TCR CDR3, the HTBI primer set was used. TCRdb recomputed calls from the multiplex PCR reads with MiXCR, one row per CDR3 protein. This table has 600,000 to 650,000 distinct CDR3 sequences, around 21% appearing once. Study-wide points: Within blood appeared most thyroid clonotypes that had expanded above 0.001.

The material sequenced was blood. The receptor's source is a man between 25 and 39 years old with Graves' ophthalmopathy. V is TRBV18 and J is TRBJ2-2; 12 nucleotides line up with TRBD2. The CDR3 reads CASSPASGRAEGELFF. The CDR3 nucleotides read TGTGCCAGCTCACCAGCTAGCGGGAGGGCCGAAGGGGAGCTGTTTTTT.